The next 28 T cell receptor beta chains were all read from a single sample in a study of metastatic and nonmetastatic thyroid tumors (dated by TCRdb to 2020 to 2021). The library was made by PCR. TCRdb shows the sequencer as Illumina HiSeq 4000. TCRdb ran its own pipeline on the public reads, namely fastp trimming at Q25 and MiXCR clone calling, and kept in-frame beta chains. This sample comprises roughly 30,000 clones, over 20% of them detected only once. The ten top clones hold about 15% of the sample. No treatment had been received by any patient before thyroid surgery. The sequencing sample was made of blood. Every receptor here comes from a female donor with papillary thyroid cancer or a benign thyroid nodule (not recorded which). Some clones in this sample may be carry-over from other donors' samples.

This sequence joins TRBV6-2 or TRBV6-3 and TRBJ1-2; D gene ambiguous. Trimming removed 6 bases at V and 9 bases at J, with 26 bases between. This CDR3 contains 16 residues. Germline-derived CDR1 and CDR2 are MNHEY and SVGEGT. The CDR3, as DNA: TGTGCCAGCAGCCCCCCCCCCGGACGCGTGGTGGGGTGCTACACCTTC. Encoded protein: CASSPPPGRVVGCYTF.

In its sample, this clone was seen a few times. The chain joins TRBV27 to TRBJ2-7, with 9 bases that match TRBD1. V shed 7 bases, J shed 7 bases, and the junction held 14 bases outside the gene matches. This CDR3 contains 15 residues. Per germline, CDR1 MNHEY and CDR2 SMNVEV (reference sequence). The CDR3 loop reads CASKLTGTGSGEQYF. The CDR3 region has the DNA TGTGCCAGCAAATTGACCGGGACAGGGTCGGGTGAGCAGTACTTC.

This rearrangement joins TRBV10-3 to TRBJ1-2; D gene ambiguous. Germline CDR1 is ENHRY and CDR2 is SYGVKD. Trimming removed 0 bases at V and 7 bases at J, with 18 bases between. The CDR3 extends over 16 amino acids. The CDR3 is CAISESSFASVCGYTF. The CDR3 coding sequence is TGTGCCATCAGTGAGTCATCATTTGCCAGCGTGTGTGGCTACACCTTC.

This clone was seen a handful of times. The chain couples TRBV6-5 to TRBJ1-5; TRBD1 might be the D (5 bases). The CDR3 loop spans 14 amino acids. CDR1 and CDR2 from the germline V gene are MNHEY and SVGAGI. Trimming pared 2 bases from V and 5 bases from J, leaving 10 bases between. CDR3: CASSYGGGHQPQHF. CDR3 DNA sequence: TGTGCCAGCAGTTACGGGGGAGGTCATCAGCCCCAGCATTTT.

The J gene is TRBJ1-1, the V gene TRBV7-9, with D uncertain. Germline CDR1 SEHNR, CDR2 FQNEAQ (reference sequence). Between the trimmed V and J ends, which lost 2 bases and 0 bases, there was a span of 7 bases. The CDR3 has 14 residues. CDR3 protein: CASSLPGMNTEAFF. CDR3 in DNA: TGTGCCAGCAGCTTACCCGGCATGAACACTGAAGCTTTCTTT.

The chain employs TRBV27 and TRBJ1-1, with 7 nucleotides matching TRBD1. V lost 7 bases, J lost 4 bases, and 15 bases stayed unmatched. The CDR3 covers 16 residues. CDR1 is MNHEY and CDR2 is SMNVEV in the germline V gene (reference sequence). In DNA form, the CDR3 reads TGTGCCAGCACTCCAGGGGGGGCGGCGGGGAGCACTGAAGCTTTCTTT. Protein product: CASTPGGAAGSTEAFF.

Notes on this clone: One base away lies a much larger clone, so this may be a sequencing read error. Other nucleotide sequences in the sample specify the same CDR3. The chain has TRBV30 and TRBJ2-3; 9 nucleotides line up with TRBD2. Germline loops: CDR1 GTSNPN, CDR2 SVGIG (reference sequence). V dropped 4 bases and J dropped 5; count of bases not matched to a gene: 4. The length of the CDR3 is 13 residues. Here the CDR3 DNA reads TGTGCCTGGACCAGCGGGAGGAGAGATACGCAGTATTTT. Translating gives CAWTSGRRDTQYF.

The rearrangement uses TRBV6-1 and TRBJ2-5, with no clear D. The CDR3 covers 13 residues. Germline V CDR1 and CDR2: MNHNS, SASEGT. V shed 3 bases and J shed 5 bases, with 10 bases lying between them. The CDR3 loop is CASSDDRGETQYF. CDR3 sequence (DNA): TGTGCCAGCAGTGATGACCGTGGGGAGACCCAGTACTTC.

This clone rates as medium-sized. A read error may produce the germline difference seen at one junction end. The rearrangement links TRBV25-1 to TRBJ2-7, with 10 bases lining up with TRBD2. Germline V gives CDR1 MGHDK, CDR2 SYGVNS. The CDR3 consists of 17 residues. This CDR3 is CASSELELAGVSYEQYF. The CDR3 nucleotides read TGTGCCAGCAGCGAATTGGAGCTAGCGGGAGTGTCCTACGAGCAGTACTTC.

This clone was seen ten or more times. The chain combines TRBV4-3 with TRBJ1-2; D is undetermined. Germline lookup yields CDR1 LGHNA and CDR2 YSLEER. The V end was cut by 2 bases, the J end by 2 bases, with 9 bases between. The CDR3 runs to 14 residues. In DNA form, the CDR3 reads TGCGCCAGCAGCCAATCGAGGGTGAACTATGGCTACACCTTC. It specifies CASSQSRVNYGYTF.

The table lists this clone with many counts. The same CDR3 also results from other DNA sequences found in this sample. This chain uses TRBV9 with TRBJ2-2; D ambiguous. Trimming removed 3 bases at V and 5 bases at J, with 2 bases between. The CDR3 is 11 amino acids. From germline, CDR1 is SGDLS and CDR2 YYNGEE. For the CDR3, the DNA is TGTGCCAGCAGCGAGACCGGGGAGCTGTTTTTT. It codes for CASSETGELFF.

The CDR3 DNA is TGTGCCAGCAATCCATCGGCCGGGTGGGGTTTTGAAGCTTTCTTT. Translated: CASNPSAGWGFEAFF. This chain uses TRBV28 with TRBJ1-1; no clear D. Per germline, CDR1 MDHEN and CDR2 SYDVKM. Trimming cost V 7 bases and J 7 bases, with 22 bases left between them. The CDR3 has 15 residues.

Concerning this clone itself: Mismatch with germline at one junction end may stem from a read error. The rearrangement uses TRBV9 and TRBJ2-7, with a possible D match to TRBD2 (6 bases). The germline V gene encodes CDR1 SGDLS and CDR2 YYNGEE. The CDR3 has 14 residues. The CDR3 nucleotides are TGTGCCAGCAGCGTGGACTACGAAGGCTGCGAGCATTACTTC. The encoded protein is CASSVDYEGCEHYF.

This clone was detected many times. This chain uses TRBV12-3 or TRBV12-4 with TRBJ1-4; 9 bases are a match to TRBD1. CDR3 length: 15 amino acids. Trimming removed 9 bases from V and 0 bases from J; junction bases left unmatched: 5. The CDR3 DNA reads TGTGCCAGTGGGGACAGGGAGCCAACTAATGAAAAACTGTTTTTT. Amino acids: CASGDREPTNEKLFF.

There are many counts of this clone. This chain joins TRBV12-3 or TRBV12-4 and TRBJ2-3; D is ambiguous. The V end lost 2 bases, the J end lost 6 bases, and 12 bases lay between the germline ends. The CDR3 runs 14 residues. CDR3 nucleotides: TGTGCCAGCAGTTTAATCGCGGTGGAGGATACGCAGTATTTT. Amino acid sequence: CASSLIAVEDTQYF.

This clone came up many times. The chain uses TRBV28 and TRBJ2-4; D is unresolved. The CDR3 spans 14 residues. Between the trimmed V and J ends, which lost 5 bases and 2 bases, there was a span of 10 bases. Germline values: CDR1 MDHEN, CDR2 SYDVKM. The CDR3: CASSPAGPKNIQYF. The CDR3 DNA follows: TGTGCCAGCAGTCCGGCCGGACCCAAAAACATTCAGTACTTC.

In its sample, this clone was seen many times. A much larger clone differs by one base, so this may be a read error. Distinct nucleotide sequences in the sample also encode this CDR3. This chain links TRBV19 with TRBJ1-2; D is ambiguous. This CDR3 spans 12 amino acids. Germline V gene lookup returns CDR1 LNHDA and CDR2 SQIVND (reference sequence). The CDR3 coding sequence is TGTGCCAGTAGATTGACAAATCGAGGCTACATCTTC. Its protein product is CASRLTNRGYIF. The variable domain in full, completed from reference TRBV19 and TRBJ1-2, reads DGGITQSPKYLFRKEGQNVTLSCEQNLNHDAMYWYRQDPGQGLRLIYYSQIVNDFQKGDIAEGYSVSREKKESFPLTVTSAQKNPTAFYLCASRLTNRGYIFGSGTRLTVV.

This chain connects TRBV2 to TRBJ2-1; TRBD2 matches 8 bases. The CDR3 consists of 15 residues. CDR1 is SNHLY and CDR2 is FYNNEI in the germline V gene. V was clipped by 3 bases and J by 9 bases; unmatched bases: 10. CDR3: CASSEAGLVNSEQFF. As DNA, the CDR3 is TGTGCCAGCAGTGAGGCGGGACTAGTCAACAGTGAGCAGTTCTTC.

The chain joins TRBV27 to TRBJ2-7; TRBD2 might be the D (5 bases). V was clipped by 4 bases and J by 2 bases, with 12 bases between them. Germline CDR1 MNHEY, CDR2 SMNVEV (reference sequence). This CDR3 has 14 amino acids. The CDR3: CASSSGRFAYEQYF. The DNA of the CDR3 is TGTGCCAGCAGTTCTGGGAGATTTGCCTACGAGCAGTACTTC.

This clone was detected ten times or more. Other DNA sequences of this sample code for an identical CDR3. The V and J genes are TRBV20-1 and TRBJ2-1, with 11 bases lining up with TRBD2. The V gene's germline CDR1 is DFQATT and CDR2 SNEGSKA (reference sequence). Trimming took 5 bases from V and 4 from J; bases not matched to a gene: 4. The CDR3 contains 14 residues. The CDR3 DNA is TGCAGTGCTGAGGGACTAGCGGATTACAATGAGCAGTTCTTC. Translated: CSAEGLADYNEQFF.

This clone occurred many times. CDR3 coding DNA: TGTGCCAGCAGCCCCCCTGGGGGGGCGTATGAAAAACTGTTTTTT. Protein sequence: CASSPPGGAYEKLFF. This sequence joins TRBV9 and TRBJ1-4; D might be TRBD1 (6 bases). The germline CDR1 and CDR2 sequences are SGDLS and YYNGEE. Trimming pared 4 bases from V and 6 bases from J, leaving 16 bases between. CDR3 size: 15 residues.

This clone came up many times. The chain couples TRBV4-1 to TRBJ2-2; tentative D call: TRBD2 (5 bases). The V gene lost 1 base and the J gene lost 1 base, with 7 bases spanning the gap. This CDR3 is 15 amino acids long. In germline, CDR1 is MGHRA, CDR2 YSYEKL. The CDR3 protein is CASSQAAGNTGELFF. In nucleotides, the CDR3 is TGCGCCAGCAGCCAAGCGGCGGGGAACACCGGGGAGCTGTTTTTT.

The chain uses TRBV7-2 and TRBJ1-5; 9 nucleotides agree with TRBD1. The CDR3 has 14 amino acids. V dropped 5 bases and J dropped 13; count of bases not matched to a gene: 12. The germline V gene encodes CDR1 SGHTA and CDR2 FQGNSA. The CDR3 DNA reads as TGTGCCAGCAGCGTTACAGGGGGCAATCATCCTCAGCATTTT. Encoded protein: CASSVTGGNHPQHF. Together with reference TRBV7-2 and TRBJ1-5, the CDR3 gives the full variable domain: GAGVSQSPSNKVTEKGKDVELRCDPISGHTALYWYRQSLGQGLEFLIYFQGNSAPDKSGLPSDRFSAERTGGSVSTLTIQRTQQEDSAVYLCASSVTGGNHPQHFGDGTRLSIL.

The chain recombines TRBV6-2 or TRBV6-3 with TRBJ2-2; TRBD1 matches 9 bases. Trimming at V came to 5 bases and at J to 10 bases, leaving 8 bases not matched to a gene. The germline CDR1 and CDR2 sequences are MNHEY and SVGEGT. This CDR3 contains 14 residues. The CDR3 sequence: CASSPGTGLLELFF. Written as DNA, the CDR3 is TGTGCCAGCAGTCCGGGGACAGGGCTGCTGGAGCTGTTTTTT.

By share, this clone counts as medium-sized. The gene calls are TRBV28 and TRBJ2-7; no firm D call. Trimming took 6 bases from V and 0 from J, leaving 9 bases between them. CDR1 and CDR2 from the germline V gene are MDHEN and SYDVKM. This CDR3 is built from 13 residues. CDR3 region: CASSPRPSYEQYF. CDR3 nucleotide sequence: TGTGCCAGCAGCCCAAGACCCTCCTACGAGCAGTACTTC.

This clone came up many times. This chain connects TRBV28 to TRBJ1-1; D possibly corresponds to TRBD1 (5 bases). Germline V CDR1 and CDR2: MDHEN, SYDVKM. V lost 2 bases to trimming and J lost 2 bases, with 9 bases between them. CDR3 size: 14 residues. Here the CDR3 DNA reads TGTGCCAGCAGTTTACAGGGTGAAAACACTGAAGCTTTCTTT. Its translation is CASSLQGENTEAFF. Combining the CDR3 with reference TRBV28 and TRBJ1-1 gives the whole variable domain DVKVTQSSRYLVKRTGEKVFLECVQDMDHENMFWYRQDPGLGLRLIYFSYDVKMKEKGDIPEGYSVSREKKERFSLILESASTNQTSMYLCASSLQGENTEAFFGQGTRLTVV.

By its share, this clone is medium-sized. The rearrangement links TRBV6-2 or TRBV6-3 to TRBJ2-7, with D unresolved. V lost 5 bases and J 1 base, leaving 9 bases between the germline ends. The CDR3 runs to 13 residues. From germline, CDR1 is MNHEY and CDR2 SVGEGT. CDR3 sequence: CASSTPRSYEQYF. Written as DNA, the CDR3 is TGTGCCAGCAGTACTCCTAGGTCCTACGAGCAGTACTTC.

This chain links TRBV20-1 with TRBJ2-1, with 8 bases identical to TRBD2. Trimming at V came to 1 base and at J to 3 bases, leaving 2 bases not matched to a gene. In germline, CDR1 is DFQATT, CDR2 SNEGSKA (reference sequence). The CDR3 length is 14 residues. CDR3 sequence: CSARVSGDYNEQFF. CDR3 sequence (DNA): TGCAGTGCTAGAGTTAGCGGGGACTACAATGAGCAGTTCTTC.